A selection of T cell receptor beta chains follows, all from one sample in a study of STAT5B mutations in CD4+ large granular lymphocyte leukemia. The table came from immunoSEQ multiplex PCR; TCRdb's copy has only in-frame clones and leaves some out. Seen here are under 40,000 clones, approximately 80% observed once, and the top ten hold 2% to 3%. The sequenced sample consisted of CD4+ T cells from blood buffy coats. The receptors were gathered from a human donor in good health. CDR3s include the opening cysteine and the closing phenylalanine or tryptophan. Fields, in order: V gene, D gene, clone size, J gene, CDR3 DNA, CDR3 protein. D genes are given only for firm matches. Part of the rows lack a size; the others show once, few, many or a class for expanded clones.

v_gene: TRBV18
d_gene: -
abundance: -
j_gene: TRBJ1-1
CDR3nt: TGTGCCAGCTCACCGGGTCAACCCGGCACTGAAGCTTTCTTT
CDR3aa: CASSPGQPGTEAFF

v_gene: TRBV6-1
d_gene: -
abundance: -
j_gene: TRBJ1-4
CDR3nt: TGTGCCAGCACTCGAGACGAAAAACTGTTTTTT
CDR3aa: CASTRDEKLFF

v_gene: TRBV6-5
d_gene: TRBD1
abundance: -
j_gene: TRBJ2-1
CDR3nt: TGTGCCAGCAAGGAAGGGACAGGGATGGCCTATGAGCAGTTCTTC
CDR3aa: CASKEGTGMAYEQFF

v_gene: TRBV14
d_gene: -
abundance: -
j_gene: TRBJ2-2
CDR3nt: TGTGCCAGCAGCCAAAGGGGGGACACCGGGGAGCTGTTTTTT
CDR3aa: CASSQRGDTGELFF

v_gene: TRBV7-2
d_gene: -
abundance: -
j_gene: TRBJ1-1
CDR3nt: TGTGCCAGCAGCCAGAGGGGTGGGGGCTACACTGAAGCTTTCTTT
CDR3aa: CASSQRGGGYTEAFF

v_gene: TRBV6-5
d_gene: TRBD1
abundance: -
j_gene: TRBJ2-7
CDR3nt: TGTGCCAGCAGCCGAGGACAGGGGTACGAGCAGTACTTC
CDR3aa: CASSRGQGYEQYF

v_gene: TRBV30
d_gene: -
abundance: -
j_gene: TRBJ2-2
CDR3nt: TGTGCCTGGAGGATGCTGGGGTGGGCGAACACCGGGGAGCTGTTTTTT
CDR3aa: CAWRMLGWANTGELFF

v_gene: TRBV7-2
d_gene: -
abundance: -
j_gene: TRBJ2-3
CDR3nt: TGTGCCAGCAGCTTACCAACAGCCTCAGATACGCAGTATTTT
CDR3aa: CASSLPTASDTQYF

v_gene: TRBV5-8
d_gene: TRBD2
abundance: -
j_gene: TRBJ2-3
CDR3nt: TGTGCCAGCAGCTTGGGGGCAGCGGGGTTCGGCACAGATACGCAGTATTTT
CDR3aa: CASSLGAAGFGTDTQYF

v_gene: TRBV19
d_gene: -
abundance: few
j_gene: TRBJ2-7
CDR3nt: TGTGCCAGTAGTATTGGGGGTCAGGCCATTTACGAGCAGTACTTC
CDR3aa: CASSIGGQAIYEQYF

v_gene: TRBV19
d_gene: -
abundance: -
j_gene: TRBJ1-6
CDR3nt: TGTGCCGGCAGCTCAACAGGGTACAATTCACCCCTCCACTTT
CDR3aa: CAGSSTGYNSPLHF

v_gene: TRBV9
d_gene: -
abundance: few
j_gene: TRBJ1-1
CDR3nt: TGTGCCAGCAGCCCCCGGAGTGGGGACACTGAAGCTTTCTTT
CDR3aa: CASSPRSGDTEAFF

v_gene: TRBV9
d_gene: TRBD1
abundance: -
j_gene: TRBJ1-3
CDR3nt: TGTGCCAGCAGCGGGGGGACAGGGCGTGGAAACACCATATATTTT
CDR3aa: CASSGGTGRGNTIYF

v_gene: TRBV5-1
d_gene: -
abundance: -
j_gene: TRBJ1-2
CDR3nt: TGCGCCAGCAGCTTAATTCCCGGGGCAGGGTCTTCCCTGGACACCTTC
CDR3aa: CASSLIPGAGSSLDTF

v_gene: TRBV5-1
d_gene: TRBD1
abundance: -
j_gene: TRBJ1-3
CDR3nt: TGCGCCAGCAGCCAGGGGACAGATGGAAACACCATATATTTT
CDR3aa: CASSQGTDGNTIYF

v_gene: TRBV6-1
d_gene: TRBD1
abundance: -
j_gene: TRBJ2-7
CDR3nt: TGTGCCAGCAGTGAGTGGACAGGGGTTAGGCAGTACTTC
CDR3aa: CASSEWTGVRQYF

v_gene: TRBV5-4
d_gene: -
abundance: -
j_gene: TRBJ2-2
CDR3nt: TGTGCCAGCAGCTTGGATAACACCGGGGAGCTGTTTTTT
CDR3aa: CASSLDNTGELFF

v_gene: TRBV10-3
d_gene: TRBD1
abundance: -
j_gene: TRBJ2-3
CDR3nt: TGTGCCATCAGTGACCGACAGGGGGCAGATACGCAGTATTTT
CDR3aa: CAISDRQGADTQYF

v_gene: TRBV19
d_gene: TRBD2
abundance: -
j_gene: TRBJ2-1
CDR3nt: TGTGCCAGTAGTATGGGAATTAGCGGGGCAGGGACCTACAATGAGCAGTTCTTC
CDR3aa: CASSMGISGAGTYNEQFF

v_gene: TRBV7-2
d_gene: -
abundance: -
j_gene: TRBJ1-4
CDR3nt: TGTGCCAGCAGCTGGATAGGGGGGCCTAATGAAAAACTGTTTTTT
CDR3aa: CASSWIGGPNEKLFF

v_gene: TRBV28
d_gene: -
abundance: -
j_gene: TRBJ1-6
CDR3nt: TGTGCCAGCAGTTCCCCGGGACAATCACCGGGATCACCCCTCCACTTT
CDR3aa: CASSSPGQSPGSPLHF

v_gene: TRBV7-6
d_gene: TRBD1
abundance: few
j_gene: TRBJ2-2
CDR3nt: TGTGCCAGCAGCTTAGCGGACAGGCGGACCGGGGAGCTGTTTTTT
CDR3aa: CASSLADRRTGELFF

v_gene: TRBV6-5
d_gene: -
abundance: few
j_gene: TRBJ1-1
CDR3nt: TGTGCCAGCAGTCCAGGGACCCGGCAGACTTTCTTT
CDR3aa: CASSPGTRQTFF

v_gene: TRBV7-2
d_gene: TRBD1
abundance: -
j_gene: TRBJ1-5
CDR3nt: TGTGCCAGCAGATCAGGAGGGACAGGGGGAGGTCAGCCCCAGCATTTT
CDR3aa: CASRSGGTGGGQPQHF

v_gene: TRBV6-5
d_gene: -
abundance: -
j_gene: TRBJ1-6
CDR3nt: TGTGCCAGCAGTTACCGAGACAGATCTTCACCCCTCCACTTT
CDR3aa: CASSYRDRSSPLHF

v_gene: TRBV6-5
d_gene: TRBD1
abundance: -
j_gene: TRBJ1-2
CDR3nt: TGTGCCAGCAGCCTAGGGGGCGAGGGCTATGGCTACACCTTC
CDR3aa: CASSLGGEGYGYTF

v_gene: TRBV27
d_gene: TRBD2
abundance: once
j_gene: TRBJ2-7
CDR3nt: TGTGCCAGCAGTCCCTCGACTAGCCGGGGTTTGGAGCAGTACTTC
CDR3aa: CASSPSTSRGLEQYF

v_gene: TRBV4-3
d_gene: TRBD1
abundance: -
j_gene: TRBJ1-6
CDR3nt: TGCGCCAGCAGCCACGACAGGGTGGCGGATTCACCCCTCCACTTT
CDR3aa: CASSHDRVADSPLHF

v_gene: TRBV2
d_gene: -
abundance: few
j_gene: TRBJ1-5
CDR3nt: TGTGCCAGCAGTGAAATGAGGCTGTCCCAGCATTTT
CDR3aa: CASSEMRLSQHF

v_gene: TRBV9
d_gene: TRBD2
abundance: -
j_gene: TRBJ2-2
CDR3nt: TGTGCCAGCAGCGTAGCGGCTAGCGGGGGGTCCGGGGAGCTGTTTTTT
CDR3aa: CASSVAASGGSGELFF

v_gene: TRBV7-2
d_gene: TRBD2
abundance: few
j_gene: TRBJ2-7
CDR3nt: TGTGCCAGCAGCTACAGCGGGGGGGCCTTCGAGCAGTACTTC
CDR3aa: CASSYSGGAFEQYF

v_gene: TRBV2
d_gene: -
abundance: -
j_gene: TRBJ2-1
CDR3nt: TGTGCCAGCTTTCTGGCTGGTAGTGAGCAGTTCTTC
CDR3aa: CASFLAGSEQFF

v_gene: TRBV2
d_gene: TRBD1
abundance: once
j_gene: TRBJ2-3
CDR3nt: TGTGCCTGCAAGGGGGGACAGGGAACAGATACGCAGTATTTT
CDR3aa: CACKGGQGTDTQYF

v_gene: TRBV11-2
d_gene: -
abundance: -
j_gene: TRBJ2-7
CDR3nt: TGTGCCAGCCAAGTGAGGGGAGGGGGGAGCTACGAGCAGTACTTC
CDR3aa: CASQVRGGGSYEQYF

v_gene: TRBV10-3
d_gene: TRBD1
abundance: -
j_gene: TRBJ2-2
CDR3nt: TGTGCCATCAGCTTGGACAGGGGGGGAGCCGGGGAGCTGTTTTTT
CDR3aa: CAISLDRGGAGELFF

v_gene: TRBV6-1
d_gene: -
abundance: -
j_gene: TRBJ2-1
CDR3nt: TGTGCCAGCAGTTTTTGGGGGCGTGCGGGCAATGAGCAGTTCTTC
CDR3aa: CASSFWGRAGNEQFF

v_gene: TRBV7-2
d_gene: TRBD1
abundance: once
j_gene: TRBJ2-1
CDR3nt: TGTGCCAGCAGCTCTCCCTCCCGGGGACAGGGTGGAAATGAGCAGTTCTTC
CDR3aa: CASSSPSRGQGGNEQFF

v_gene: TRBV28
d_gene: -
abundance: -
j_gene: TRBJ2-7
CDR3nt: TGTGCCAGCAGTTTATCAGGGGAAACCTACGAGCAGTACTTC
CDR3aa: CASSLSGETYEQYF

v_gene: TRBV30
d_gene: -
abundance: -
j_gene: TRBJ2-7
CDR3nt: TGTGCCTGCGGCGGGTCCCTCTCCTACGAGCAGTACTTC
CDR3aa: CACGGSLSYEQYF

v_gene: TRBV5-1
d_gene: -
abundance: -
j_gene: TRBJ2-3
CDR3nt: TGCGCCAGCAGCTTGCAGGAGCCCGATACGCAGTATTTT
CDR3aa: CASSLQEPDTQYF

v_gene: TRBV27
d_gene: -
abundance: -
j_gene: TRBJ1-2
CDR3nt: TGTGCCAGCAGTTTAGCGGGGAAGTATGGCTACACCTTC
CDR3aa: CASSLAGKYGYTF

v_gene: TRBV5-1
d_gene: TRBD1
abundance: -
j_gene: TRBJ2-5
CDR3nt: TGCGCCAGCAGCGTACTACCTACAGGGGGCCAAGAGACCCAGTACTTC
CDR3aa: CASSVLPTGGQETQYF